The next 13 T cell receptor beta chains were all read from a single sample in a study of T cells expressing NK-cell markers (dated by TCRdb to about 2020). Libraries were prepared through 5' RACE. Sequencing was performed on an Illumina HiSeq 2000. One entry per CDR3 protein sequence results from the TCRdb reprocessing of the reads, with DNA left out. For this sample, the table gives roughly 350,000 distinct CDR3 sequences. The ten top clones hold 5.2% of the sample. The sample taken for sequencing was blood T cells: a sorted CD56 or NKG2C T cell subset, CD4+ or CD8+ T cells, or bulk PBMC T cells (not recorded which). These receptor sequences come from a man between 18 and 69 years old in good health.

V is TRBV7-9 and J is TRBJ1-2; no DNA is available, so the TRBD1 call from TCRdb remains unchecked. The CDR3 length is 14 residues. Germline CDR1 reads SEHNR; CDR2 reads FQNEAQ (reference sequence). The CDR3 loop is CASSLAGTRSGYTF.

The chain couples TRBV5-6 to TRBJ1-4; TCRdb outputs TRBD1, but without DNA this stays unchecked. The CDR3 is 14 amino acids. CDR1 is SGHDT, CDR2 YYEEEE, per germline. The CDR3 sequence is CASSLTGFYEKLFF.

V gene TRBV4-2 combines with J gene TRBJ2-1. The CDR3 contains 15 residues. Germline V gene data show CDR1 as LGHNA and CDR2 as YNFKEQ. The chain's CDR3 is CASSQEAVGYNEQFF.

V and J are TRBV4-2 and TRBJ1-2; the D call of TRBD1 rests on TCRdb alone, since no DNA is present to check it. CDR3 size: 15 residues. Per the germline V gene, CDR1 is LGHNA and CDR2 is YNFKEQ. CDR3: CASSRLQQGNYGYTF.

The gene calls are TRBV29-1 and TRBJ1-1; lacking DNA, the TRBD1 call made by TCRdb goes unchecked. This CDR3 contains 12 residues. Germline lookup yields CDR1 SQVTM and CDR2 ANQGSEA. The CDR3 sequence is CSVERQGDVAFF.

V usage is TRBV6-1 and J usage is TRBJ1-1; the TCRdb call, TRBD1, lacks DNA for checking. From germline, CDR1 is MNHNS and CDR2 SASEGT. This CDR3 contains 14 residues. CDR3 sequence: CASSGGGAMREAFF.

This rearrangement joins TRBV5-1 to TRBJ2-7; without DNA, the TCRdb call of TRBD1 cannot be checked. There are 14 residues in the CDR3. Germline V gives CDR1 SGHRS, CDR2 YFSETQ. The CDR3 here is CASSLATGVSEQYF.

The chain links TRBV29-1 to TRBJ2-5; there is no DNA to check the TCRdb D call of TRBD1. There are 15 residues in the CDR3. Germline-derived CDR1 and CDR2 are SQVTM and ANQGSEA. The CDR3 region is CSVSGGDRSQETQYF.

The chain's CDR3 is CSATGGYQTEAFF. This chain links TRBV20-1 with TRBJ1-1; the D call from TCRdb, TRBD1, cannot be confirmed without DNA. The CDR3 covers 13 residues. Germline V lookup: CDR1 DFQATT, CDR2 SNEGSKA (reference sequence).

The chain joins TRBV19 to TRBJ1-2. The germline V gene has CDR1 LNHDA and CDR2 SQIVND (reference sequence). This CDR3 spans 16 amino acids. The CDR3 is CASSIPAGGVMRGYTF.

This chain links TRBV15 with TRBJ2-7. Germline assignment: CDR1 LNHNV and CDR2 YYDKDF (reference sequence). The CDR3 is made up of 14 amino acids. The CDR3 sequence: CATSRDFGAGEQYF.

V and J are TRBV20-1 and TRBJ2-7; TCRdb's D gene call, TRBD1, goes unchecked for lack of DNA. Germline V gives CDR1 DFQATT, CDR2 SNEGSKA (reference sequence). The CDR3 is 13 residues long. CDR3 loop: CSAPGGHVYEQYF.

The CDR3 loop reads CSAGKPTRQKNEQFF. J is TRBJ2-1 and V is TRBV20-1; TCRdb reports TRBD1, a call that lacks DNA to check it against. The CDR3 covers 15 residues. Germline lookup yields CDR1 DFQATT and CDR2 SNEGSKA (reference sequence).